This is a list of T cell receptor beta chains from one sample in a study of CD8 T cells in ankylosing spondylitis. TCRdb re-analysed the 5' RACE reads in MiXCR, keeping a single row per CDR3 protein. The table has around 300,000 distinct CDR3 sequences, roughly 15% seen once. Sequenced: blood, either unsorted or a sorted T cell fraction (not recorded which). The receptors stem from a male donor with ankylosing spondylitis or in good health (not recorded which). Both conserved end residues are part of each CDR3. D genes are given only for firm matches. Clone size is stated in some rows and not others, as once, few, many or a class when expanded.

few TRBD2 TRBJ2-1 TRBV20-1 TGCAGTGCTAGAGATCGCAGCGGGGGGGCCCTAGGTGAGCAGTTCTTC CSARDRSGGALGEQFF
many . TRBJ1-2 TRBV9 TGTGCCAGCAGCGTAGATCCGGGAGTCAGGGGCTACACCTTC CASSVDPGVRGYTF
. TRBD2 TRBJ2-5 TRBV7-9 TGTGCCAGCAGCTTAGCCCTAGCGGCCCAAGAGACCCAGTACTTC CASSLALAAQETQYF
. TRBD2 TRBJ2-1 TRBV7-7 TGTGCCAGCAGCTTAGGACTCATAGCGGGGGGGCCTGGTGAGCAGTTCTTC CASSLGLIAGGPGEQFF
. TRBD2 TRBJ2-2 TRBV12-5 TGTGCTAGTGTCTGGGAGGGGTTGGGTACCGGGGAGCTGTTTTTT CASVWEGLGTGELFF
few TRBD2 TRBJ2-1 TRBV5-1 TGCGCCAGCAGCTTGATGACTAGCGGGCCACATGAGCAGTTCTTC CASSLMTSGPHEQFF
. . TRBJ1-2 TRBV12-3/TRBV12-4 TGTGCCAGCTCGTTGCCCGGCTCGTATGGCTACACCTTC CASSLPGSYGYTF
. TRBD2 TRBJ2-1 TRBV20-1 TGCAGTGCTAGGGGGGGGTCCGCAGACAATGAGCAGTTCTTC CSARGGSADNEQFF
few TRBD1 TRBJ1-1 TRBV18 TGTGCCAGCTCGCCGGGACAGAGGAGGGTTATGAACACTGAAGCTTTCTTT CASSPGQRRVMNTEAFF
. TRBD1 TRBJ1-2 TRBV12-3/TRBV12-4 TGTGCCAGCAGTTGGACAGGGAGCGGCTACACCTTC CASSWTGSGYTF
. . TRBJ2-3 TRBV29-1 TGCAGCGTTGAATACGGCACAGATACGCAGTATTTT CSVEYGTDTQYF
. . TRBJ1-2 TRBV20-1 TGCAGTGCTAGTAAAGGGATAGAGCACTATGGCTACACCTTC CSASKGIEHYGYTF
. TRBD1 TRBJ2-7 TRBV27 TGTGCCAGCAGTTCCCGGAAGGGGGCAGCCGAGCAGTACTTC CASSSRKGAAEQYF
few . TRBJ2-7 TRBV5-1 TGCGCCAGCAGCTCCCTTGATACCCTGACTCGACACCCGTTCTCCTACGAGCAGTACTTC CASSSLDTLTRHPFSYEQYF
few . TRBJ1-3 TRBV12-3/TRBV12-4 TGTGCCAGCAGGAGCATGAGCTCTGGAAACACCATATATTTT CASRSMSSGNTIYF
few . TRBJ2-3 TRBV6-5 TGTGCCAGCAGTTACTCGGTTAGGGGCACAGATACGCAGTATTTT CASSYSVRGTDTQYF
. . TRBJ2-1 TRBV5-1 TGCGCCAGCAGCAACTGGACGGTAAAGCAGTTCTTC CASSNWTVKQFF
few . TRBJ1-2 TRBV6-5 TGTGCCAGCAGTTACTCGCCGCCCCCCCTGCACTACGGCTACACCTTC CASSYSPPPLHYGYTF
few . TRBJ2-3 TRBV5-1 TGCGCCAGCAGCTTGGACAGGGCTGACACAGATACGCAGTATTTT CASSLDRADTDTQYF
. TRBD2 TRBJ2-4 TRBV12-3/TRBV12-4 TGTGCCAGCAGTCCTGGGACTAGCGGGAGGGCCAAAAACATTCAGTACTTC CASSPGTSGRAKNIQYF
few TRBD2 TRBJ2-1 TRBV11-2 TGTGCCAGCAGCAATAGCGGGTACAATGAGCAGTTCTTC CASSNSGYNEQFF
many . TRBJ2-7 TRBV5-6 TGTGCCAGCAGCTTGGACAGGACATCCTACGAGCAGTACTTC CASSLDRTSYEQYF